One and the same sample provided the 9 T cell receptor beta chains below, sequenced in a study of T cells after yellow fever vaccination. TCRdb re-called the 5' RACE reads through MiXCR, storing one row per CDR3 protein. The data contain over 250,000 distinct CDR3 sequences, over 4% of them singletons. Source: PBMCs, taken 5 days after the yellow fever booster vaccination. The receptors were gathered from a man younger than 35 who received the YFV17D yellow fever vaccine.

V usage is TRBV7-8 and J usage is TRBJ2-5; no clear D. Per germline, CDR1 SGHVS and CDR2 FQNEAQ. V lost 5 bases, J lost 8 bases, and 21 bases lay in between. The CDR3 has 15 amino acids. CDR3 loop: CASSLGPDQWQTQYF. The CDR3 DNA reads as TGTGCCAGCAGCCTTGGACCAGATCAGTGGCAAACCCAGTACTTC.

This clonotype was found a few times. The rearrangement joins TRBV24-1 to TRBJ2-1; D possibly corresponds to TRBD1 (6 bases). The CDR3 contains 15 residues. The germline CDR1 and CDR2 sequences are KGHDR and SFDVKD. The V end was cut by 9 bases, the J end by 7 bases, with 21 bases between. CDR3 region: CATEKDSFTRNEQFF. CDR3 sequence (DNA): TGTGCCACCGAAAAGGACAGCTTTACGAGAAATGAGCAGTTCTTC.

CDR3 in DNA: TGCGCCAGCAGCTTGGCCGGGGGGACAGGGGCAATCTACGAGCAGTACTTC. Translated: CASSLAGGTGAIYEQYF. This chain links TRBV5-1 with TRBJ2-7; TRBD1 matches 10 bases. Trimming removed 0 bases from V and 3 bases from J; junction bases left unmatched: 9. The CDR3 loop spans 17 amino acids. The germline V gene encodes CDR1 SGHRS and CDR2 YFSETQ.

This clonotype has at least ten counts. The chain carries TRBV7-2 and TRBJ2-5; D is unresolved. V dropped 5 bases and J dropped 3 bases, with 10 bases sitting between them. Per the germline V gene, CDR1 is SGHTA and CDR2 is FQGNSA. This CDR3 is built from 13 residues. In nucleotides, the CDR3 is TGTGCCAGCAGCCGACGGACCGAAGAGACCCAGTACTTC. This translates into CASSRRTEETQYF.

This clonotype was counted many times. The rearrangement uses TRBV4-2 and TRBJ2-2, with D possibly called TRBD1 or TRBD2 (6 bases each). V lost 2 bases and J lost 3, with 16 bases in between. The CDR3 is 17 amino acids. Per the germline V gene, CDR1 is LGHNA and CDR2 is YNFKEQ. The CDR3 DNA reads TGTGCCAGCAGCCAATCCCGCGAGGGGGACTACACCGGGGAGCTGTTTTTT. This sequence encodes CASSQSREGDYTGELFF.

This clonotype was seen repeatedly, ten times or more. The chain employs TRBV4-1 and TRBJ2-4, with 7 positions matching TRBD1. CDR3 size: 11 residues. After removal of 8 bases from V and 6 bases from J, the junction contained 1 base not matched to a gene. Germline CDR1 and CDR2: MGHRA and YSYEKL. The CDR3 nucleotides are TGCGCCAGCGCAGGGGGAAACATTCAGTACTTC. It is translated as CASAGGNIQYF.

There are many counts of this clonotype. This chain connects TRBV7-3 to TRBJ2-1, with 7 bases lining up with TRBD2. The CDR3 is 17 residues long. The junction had 10 bases not matched to a gene; V was cut back by 5 bases and J by 0 bases. Germline assignment: CDR1 SGHTA and CDR2 FQGTGA. In DNA form, the CDR3 reads TGTGCCAGCAGCCCACACCAAGCGGGGCCCTCCTACAATGAGCAGTTCTTC. As protein: CASSPHQAGPSYNEQFF.

This clonotype was seen ten or more times. This rearrangement joins TRBV7-2 to TRBJ2-2; D could derive from TRBD1 or TRBD2 (5 bases each). Trimming removed 6 bases at V and 1 base at J, with 18 bases between. This CDR3 has 17 residues. Germline values: CDR1 SGHTA, CDR2 FQGNSA. CDR3 sequence: CASRSFGTDLNTGELFF. DNA for the CDR3: TGTGCCAGCAGGTCGTTTGGGACGGATCTGAACACCGGGGAGCTGTTTTTT. The full variable domain, with the rest looked up from reference TRBV7-2 and TRBJ2-2, is GAGVSQSPSNKVTEKGKDVELRCDPISGHTALYWYRQSLGQGLEFLIYFQGNSAPDKSGLPSDRFSAERTGGSVSTLTIQRTQQEDSAVYLCASRSFGTDLNTGELFFGEGSRLTVL.

This chain links TRBV7-8 with TRBJ2-4, with D possibly matching TRBD2 (6 bases). Trimming shortened V by 5 bases and J by 6 bases, and 11 bases separated the two germline ends. CDR3 size: 13 residues. Per the germline V gene, CDR1 is SGHVS and CDR2 is FQNEAQ. DNA of the CDR3: TGTGCCAGCAGCCTTAGCGGCTCAAACATTCAGTACTTC. Amino acid sequence: CASSLSGSNIQYF.